This T cell receptor beta chain originates from a study of shared clonotypes between healthy human individuals. Comments on this clone: The sample has other DNA sequences that encode this CDR3 too.

The CDR3 consists of 14 residues. CDR1 and CDR2 from the germline V gene are SGHRS and YFSETQ. The V end was cut by 3 bases, the J end by 1 base, with 10 bases between. The table came from immunoSEQ multiplex PCR; TCRdb's copy has only in-frame clones and leaves some out. The sample shows some 2.4 million clones, approximately 94% of them seen only once. The TCR originated in a man aged 18 to 30 in good health. Some clones in this sample may be carry-over from other donors' samples. Input material: naive CD4+ T cells from PBMCs. Subset: CD45RA+ positively selected. The chain joins TRBV5-1 to TRBJ1-1; D possibly corresponds to TRBD1 (5 bases). The CDR3 is CASSYGGGNTEAFF. The CDR3 bases are TGCGCCAGCAGCTACGGGGGTGGGAACACTGAAGCTTTCTTT.